These 22 T cell receptor beta chains share one sample of origin, sequenced in a study of beta chain features in type 1 diabetes. Study findings and constraints: TCRB CDR3s were moderately but significantly shorter in Type 1 diabetes patients in all four CD4+ subsets.

No cognate antigen is known for these TCRs. The isolated RNA, all of it, was reverse transcribed, so expressed TCRB transcripts were what got sequenced. Clones were read by immunoSEQ multiplex PCR, and TCRdb kept only the in-frame ones, dropping some. The table lists approximately 260,000 clones, roughly 22% of them singletons. Material for sequencing was naive CD4+ T cells from blood. Receptor source: a woman between 40 and 55 years old with type 1 diabetes.

This clone was found a few times. The J gene is TRBJ2-3, the V gene TRBV4-2, with D possibly being TRBD2 (5 bases). Trimming took off 3 bases at V and 5 bases at J, with 15 bases between the two ends. Germline CDR1 and CDR2: LGHNA and YNFKEQ. This CDR3 comprises 15 residues. The CDR3 DNA reads as TGTGCCAGCAGCCAGAAAGGCGGGTTGGGAGATACGCAGTATTTT. The encoded protein is CASSQKGGLGDTQYF.

CDR3 in DNA: TGTGCCAGCTCCTCACAGGGAAGCTACGAGCAGTACTTC. Its protein is CASSSQGSYEQYF. The chain couples TRBV19 to TRBJ2-7; maybe TRBD1 (6 bases). The CDR3 has 13 amino acids. Trimming pared 9 bases from V and 3 bases from J, leaving 15 bases between. The germline V gene has CDR1 LNHDA and CDR2 SQIVND (reference sequence).

This clone was detected only a few times. The rearrangement uses TRBV2 and TRBJ2-2; TRBD1 agrees at 10 bases. The CDR3 is 16 residues long. V lost 6 bases to trimming and J lost 2 bases; unmatched junction nucleotides: 6. The V gene's germline CDR1 is SNHLY and CDR2 FYNNEI. CDR3: CASRHGQGVNTGELFF. CDR3 sequence (DNA): TGTGCCAGCAGGCACGGACAGGGGGTAAACACCGGGGAGCTGTTTTTT.

This clone was counted only a few times. The V call is TRBV5-1, the J call TRBJ2-4; 12 nucleotides align to TRBD2. This CDR3 is 19 amino acids long. V shed 0 bases and J 1 base; nucleotides not matched to a gene: 8. From germline, CDR1 is SGHRS and CDR2 YFSETQ. The DNA of the CDR3 is TGCGCCAGCAGCTTGGCCGGCCTAGCGGGGGGGCACGCCAAAAACATTCAGTACTTC. It is translated as CASSLAGLAGGHAKNIQYF.

A few counts support this clone. The CDR3 protein is CASSSGTGSSHSYEQYF. CDR3 DNA: TGTGCCAGCAGCTCAGGGACAGGGAGTTCCCACTCCTACGAGCAGTACTTC. J is TRBJ2-7 and V is TRBV7-9; 9 nucleotides agree with TRBD1. CDR3 length equals 17 residues. After removal of 4 bases from V and 0 bases from J, the junction contained 10 bases not matched to a gene. CDR1 and CDR2 (germline): SEHNR, FQNEAQ (reference sequence).

The sample holds a few counts of this clone. The CDR3 region is CAWKGRRVGSYNEQFF. The CDR3 region has the DNA TGTGCCTGGAAAGGGCGGCGGGTAGGCTCCTACAATGAGCAGTTCTTC. The chain is built from TRBV30 and TRBJ2-1, with TRBD2 as a possible D gene (5 bases). The CDR3 covers 16 residues. The V end was cut by 4 bases, the J end by 0 bases, with 16 bases between. The germline gives CDR1 GTSNPN, CDR2 SVGIG (reference sequence).

The chain links TRBV5-1 to TRBJ1-5; D gene ambiguous. This CDR3 has 13 amino acids. V was trimmed by 0 bases and J by 4 bases, leaving 5 bases between them. Germline loops: CDR1 SGHRS, CDR2 YFSETQ. The CDR3 region is CASSLELNQPQHF. The CDR3 DNA reads as TGCGCCAGCAGCTTGGAACTAAATCAGCCCCAGCATTTT.

The J gene is TRBJ1-2, the V gene TRBV9, with 11 bases matching TRBD1. This CDR3 has 16 residues. Losses at the gene ends were 0 bases for V and 5 bases for J; bases not matched to a gene: 6. CDR1 is SGDLS, CDR2 YYNGEE, per germline. CDR3 loop: CASSVVDRGLDYGYTF. In DNA form, the CDR3 reads TGTGCCAGCAGCGTAGTGGACAGGGGGCTAGATTATGGCTACACCTTC. Complete variable domain (other parts from reference TRBV9 and TRBJ1-2): DSGVTQTPKHLITATGQRVTLRCSPRSGDLSVYWYQQSLDQGLQFLIQYYNGEERAKGNILERFSAQQFPDLHSELNLSSLELGDSALYFCASSVVDRGLDYGYTFGSGTRLTVV.

The table lists this clone with a few counts. V and J are TRBV7-2 and TRBJ2-7; 8 bases fit TRBD1. Germline-derived CDR1 and CDR2 are SGHTA and FQGNSA. Trimming took 1 base from V and 5 from J; bases not matched to a gene: 7. This CDR3 comprises 15 residues. In nucleotides, the CDR3 is TGTGCCAGCAGCTTAGTACGGACAGGGACCCACGAGCAGTACTTC. Protein product: CASSLVRTGTHEQYF. The whole variable domain, filled in from reference TRBV7-2 and TRBJ2-7, reads GAGVSQSPSNKVTEKGKDVELRCDPISGHTALYWYRQSLGQGLEFLIYFQGNSAPDKSGLPSDRFSAERTGGSVSTLTIQRTQQEDSAVYLCASSLVRTGTHEQYFGPGTRLTVT.

CDR3 in DNA: TGCGCCAGCAGCCAGGCTGGGGAGCTGTTTTTT. Its protein product is CASSQAGELFF. This chain joins TRBV4-3 and TRBJ2-2; no clear D gene. V was cut by 3 bases and J by 8 bases, with 4 bases left in between. The germline V gene has CDR1 LGHNA and CDR2 YSLEER. This CDR3 region has 11 residues.

The table lists this clone with a few counts. The rearrangement joins TRBV4-3 to TRBJ2-3; no reliable D call. Trimming shortened V by 1 base and J by 2 bases, and 10 bases separated the two germline ends. The CDR3 length is 15 residues. Per germline, CDR1 LGHNA and CDR2 YSLEER. The CDR3 nucleotides are TGCGCCAGCAGCCAAGCCCTAGGAGTCACAGATACGCAGTATTTT. Translation: CASSQALGVTDTQYF.

This clone was seen only a few times. The rearrangement joins TRBV28 to TRBJ1-2; D gene ambiguous. The CDR3 runs to 12 residues. V was trimmed by 5 bases and J by 8 bases, leaving 12 bases between them. Germline V gene data show CDR1 as MDHEN and CDR2 as SYDVKM. The CDR3 sequence: CASSLRVGGYTF. The CDR3, as DNA: TGTGCCAGCAGTCTCCGGGTCGGAGGCTACACCTTC.

This clone showed up just a few times. V usage is TRBV1 and J usage is TRBJ2-3; the table assigns TRBD2, which was not confirmed against the DNA. TRBV1 is assigned pseudogene status. There are 13 residues in the CDR3. CDR3 in amino acids: CTSSQDPRDTQYF. DNA of the CDR3: TGCACCAGCAGCCAAGATCCCCGGGATACGCAGTATTTT.

In its sample, this clone was seen a few times. This CDR3 is also generated by other DNA sequences in the sample. The V gene is TRBV28, the J gene TRBJ1-5; D is ambiguous. V lost 4 bases and J 2 bases, leaving 12 bases between the germline ends. This CDR3 spans 15 amino acids. The germline CDR1 and CDR2 sequences are MDHEN and SYDVKM. CDR3 DNA: TGTGCCAGCAGTTCCCCCGGAGAAGGCAATCAGCCCCAGCATTTT. Residues: CASSSPGEGNQPQHF.

The chain carries TRBV29-1 and TRBJ2-7; D is ambiguous. The CDR3 sequence is 11 residues long. Germline V CDR1 and CDR2: SQVTM, ANQGSEA. The V end lost 4 bases, the J end lost 1 base, and 5 bases lay between the germline ends. The chain's CDR3 is CSVGQSYEQYF. CDR3 sequence (DNA): TGCAGCGTTGGGCAGTCCTACGAGCAGTACTTC.

This clone was observed a handful of times. V usage is TRBV9 and J usage is TRBJ2-1; D is perhaps TRBD1 (5 bases). CDR1 is SGDLS and CDR2 is YYNGEE in the germline V gene. V lost 4 bases and J lost 6, with 20 bases in between. CDR3 length: 16 residues. CDR3 loop: CASSPPDTPTVNEQFF. CDR3 bases: TGTGCCAGCAGCCCCCCGGACACCCCGACGGTCAATGAGCAGTTCTTC.

This clone turned up a few times. This chain links TRBV5-1 with TRBJ2-5, with D tentatively TRBD1 (6 bases). The CDR3 is 14 amino acids. Trimming took 3 bases from V and 1 from J, leaving 10 bases between them. Germline V CDR1 and CDR2: SGHRS, YFSETQ. The chain's CDR3 is CASSSGQPQETQYF. The CDR3 DNA follows: TGCGCCAGCAGCTCCGGACAGCCCCAAGAGACCCAGTACTTC.

The rearrangement links TRBV5-8 to TRBJ2-5, with TRBD2 matching 12 bases. The CDR3 has 15 residues. From germline, CDR1 is SGHTS and CDR2 YDEGEE. J gave up 2 bases and V 4 bases, and 3 bases lay outside the gene matches. In DNA form, the CDR3 reads TGTGCCAGCAGCCCGGGACTAGCGGGTCAAGAGACCCAGTACTTC. Translation: CASSPGLAGQETQYF. Full variable domain (missing parts from reference TRBV5-8 and TRBJ2-5): EAGVTQSPTHLIKTRGQQATLRCSPISGHTSVYWYQQALGLGLQFLLWYDEGEERNRGNFPPRFSGRQFPNYSSELNVNALELEDSALYLCASSPGLAGQETQYFGPGTRLLVL.

There are a few counts of this clone. The chain has TRBV30 and TRBJ1-5; D remains unclear. Between the trimmed V and J ends, which lost 3 bases and 7 bases, there was a span of 10 bases. CDR1 is GTSNPN and CDR2 is SVGIG in the germline V gene (reference sequence). The length of the CDR3 is 12 residues. The CDR3 DNA reads as TGTGCCTGGAGCCAGGACTGGCAGCCCCAGCATTTT. Its translation: CAWSQDWQPQHF.

This clone was found a few times. This chain links TRBV4-3 with TRBJ2-5, with 8 positions matching TRBD1. V lost 1 base, J lost 5 bases, and 9 bases stayed unmatched. CDR1 is LGHNA and CDR2 is YSLEER in the germline V gene. The CDR3 contains 16 residues. As DNA, the CDR3 is TGCGCCAGCAGCCAAGGGGTCAGGGGGCGCGTGGAGACCCAGTACTTC. Its translation is CASSQGVRGRVETQYF.

The chain has TRBV7-2 and TRBJ1-1; TRBD1 matches 7 bases. The V segment lost 4 bases and the J segment 0 bases; nucleotides outside the gene matches: 5. The germline V gene has CDR1 SGHTA and CDR2 FQGNSA. The CDR3 has 15 residues. CDR3: CASSYQQGMNTEAFF. In DNA form, the CDR3 reads TGTGCCAGCAGCTACCAACAGGGGATGAACACTGAAGCTTTCTTT. Supplemented by reference TRBV7-2 and TRBJ1-1, the full variable domain reads GAGVSQSPSNKVTEKGKDVELRCDPISGHTALYWYRQSLGQGLEFLIYFQGNSAPDKSGLPSDRFSAERTGGSVSTLTIQRTQQEDSAVYLCASSYQQGMNTEAFFGQGTRLTVV.

DNA of the CDR3: TGTGCCATCTCGACTAGCGGGGGGGCAGAGACCCAGTACTTC. Amino acid sequence: CAISTSGGAETQYF. The chain uses TRBV10-3 and TRBJ2-5; 14 nucleotides align to TRBD2. With 8 bases clipped from V and 4 bases from J, the junction kept 3 bases outside the gene matches. Germline-derived CDR1 and CDR2 are ENHRY and SYGVKD. The CDR3 sequence is 14 residues long.